This T cell receptor (beta chain) was obtained from a study of T-cell memory formation after mild COVID-19. Study as a whole: Across donors, TCR clusters were largely donor specific. Notes on the study in general: Clonal second-wave expansions that peaked on day 37 had unconfirmed SARS-CoV-2 specificity. Some clones that responded turned up in pre-infection memory, which suggests that cross-reactive memory joined in. Contracting clones, day 15 to 85, had balanced CD4/CD8, and later expanders favored CD4+.

V lost 0 bases to trimming and J lost 8 bases, with 8 bases between them. There are 13 residues in the CDR3. From germline, CDR1 is MNHEY and CDR2 SMNVEV (reference sequence). This clonotype was observed a few times. Antigen unknown. One entry per CDR3 protein, called by TCRdb with MiXCR from the 5' RACE reads. The sample consists of hundreds of thousands of distinct CDR3 sequences, about a fifth of them appearing once. Sequencing was done on a sample of PBMCs or a T cell subset sorted from them (not recorded which). The TCR originated in an adult woman who had mild COVID-19 (a few samples of this study predate the infection). Cell type and time point are not known. The gene calls are TRBV27 and TRBJ2-1; weak D call: TRBD2 (6 bases). CDR3 residues: CASSLSGGHEQFF. The CDR3 bases are TGTGCCAGCAGTTTATCGGGAGGCCATGAGCAGTTCTTC.